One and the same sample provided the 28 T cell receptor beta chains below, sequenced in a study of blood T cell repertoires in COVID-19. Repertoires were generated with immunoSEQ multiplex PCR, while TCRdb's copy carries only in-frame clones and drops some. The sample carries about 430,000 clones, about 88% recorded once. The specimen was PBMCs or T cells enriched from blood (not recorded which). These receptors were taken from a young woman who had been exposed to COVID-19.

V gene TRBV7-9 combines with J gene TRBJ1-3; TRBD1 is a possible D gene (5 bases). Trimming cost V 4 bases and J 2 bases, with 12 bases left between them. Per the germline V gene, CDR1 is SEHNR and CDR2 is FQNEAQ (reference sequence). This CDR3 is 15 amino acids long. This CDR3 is CASSSSIGAGNTIYF. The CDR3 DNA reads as TGTGCCAGCAGCTCCTCCATAGGGGCTGGAAACACCATATATTTT.

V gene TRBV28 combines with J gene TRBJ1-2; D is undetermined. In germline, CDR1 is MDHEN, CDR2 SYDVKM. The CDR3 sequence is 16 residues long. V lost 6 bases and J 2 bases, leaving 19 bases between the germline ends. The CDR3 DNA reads TGTGCCAGCAGCCCTACTCCTCGAGGTCTGAACTATGGCTACACCTTC. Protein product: CASSPTPRGLNYGYTF.

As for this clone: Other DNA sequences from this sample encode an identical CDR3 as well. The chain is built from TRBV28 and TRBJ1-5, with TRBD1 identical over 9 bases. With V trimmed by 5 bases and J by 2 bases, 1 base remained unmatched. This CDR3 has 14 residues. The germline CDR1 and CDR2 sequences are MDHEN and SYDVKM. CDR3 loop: CASSRTGGNQPQHF. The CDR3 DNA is TGTGCCAGCAGTAGGACAGGGGGCAATCAGCCCCAGCATTTT.

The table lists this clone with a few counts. CDR3 amino acids: CASSPTPDRGGEKLFF. CDR3 in DNA: TGCGCCAGCAGCCCTACCCCGGACAGGGGAGGTGAAAAACTGTTTTTT. This sequence joins TRBV4-3 and TRBJ1-4, with TRBD1 matching 9 bases. Germline trimming cut 4 bases from V and 7 bases from J; bases unmatched to any gene: 10. Germline loops: CDR1 LGHNA, CDR2 YSLEER. There are 16 residues in the CDR3.

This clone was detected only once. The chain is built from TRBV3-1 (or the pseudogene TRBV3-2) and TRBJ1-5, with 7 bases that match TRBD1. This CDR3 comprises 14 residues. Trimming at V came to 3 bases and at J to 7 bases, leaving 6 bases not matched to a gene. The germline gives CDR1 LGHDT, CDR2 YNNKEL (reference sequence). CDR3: CASSHKGAGQPQHF. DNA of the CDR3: TGTGCCAGCAGCCACAAGGGGGCCGGGCAGCCCCAGCATTTT.

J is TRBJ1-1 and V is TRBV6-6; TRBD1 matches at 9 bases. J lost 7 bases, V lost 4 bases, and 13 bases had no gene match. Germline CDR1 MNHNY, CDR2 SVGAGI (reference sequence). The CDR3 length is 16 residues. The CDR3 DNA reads TGTGCCAGCAGTTTACAGGGGGCGAAATTCGCCATTGAAGCTTTCTTT. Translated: CASSLQGAKFAIEAFF.

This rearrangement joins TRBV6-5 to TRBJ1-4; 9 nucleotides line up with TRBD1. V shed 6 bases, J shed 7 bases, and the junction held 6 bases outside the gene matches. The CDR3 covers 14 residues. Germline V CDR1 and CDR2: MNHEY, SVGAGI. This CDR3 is CASSFDRGGEKLFF. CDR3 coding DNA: TGTGCCAGCAGCTTTGACAGGGGGGGTGAAAAACTGTTTTTT.

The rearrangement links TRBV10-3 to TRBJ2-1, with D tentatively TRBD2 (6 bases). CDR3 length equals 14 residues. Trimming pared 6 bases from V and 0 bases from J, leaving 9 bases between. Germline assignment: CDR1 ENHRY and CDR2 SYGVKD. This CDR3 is CAIRTSSSYNEQFF. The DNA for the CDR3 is TGTGCCATCAGAACTAGCAGCTCCTACAATGAGCAGTTCTTC.

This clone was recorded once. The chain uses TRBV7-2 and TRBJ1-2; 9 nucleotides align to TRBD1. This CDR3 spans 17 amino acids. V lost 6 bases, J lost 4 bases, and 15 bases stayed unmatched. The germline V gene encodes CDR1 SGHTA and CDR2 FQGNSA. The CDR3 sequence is CASSDPTTGGIGYGYTF. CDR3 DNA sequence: TGTGCCAGCAGTGACCCAACTACAGGGGGCATCGGCTATGGCTACACCTTC.

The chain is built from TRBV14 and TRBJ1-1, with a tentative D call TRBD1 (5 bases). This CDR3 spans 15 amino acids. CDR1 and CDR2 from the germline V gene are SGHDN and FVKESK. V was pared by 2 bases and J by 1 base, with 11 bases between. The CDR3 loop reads CASSQFRVGNTEAFF. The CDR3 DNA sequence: TGTGCCAGCAGCCAATTCAGGGTGGGGAACACTGAAGCTTTCTTT.

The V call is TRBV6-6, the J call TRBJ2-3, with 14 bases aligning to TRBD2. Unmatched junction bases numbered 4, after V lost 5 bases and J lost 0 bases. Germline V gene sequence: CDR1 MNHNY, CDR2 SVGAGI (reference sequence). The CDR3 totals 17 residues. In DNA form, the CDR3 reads TGTGCCAGCAGTCGAGGACTAGCGGGGGGTAGCACAGATACGCAGTATTTT. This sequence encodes CASSRGLAGGSTDTQYF.

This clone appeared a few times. The CDR3 region has the DNA TGTGCCAGTCGGGACGGGACAGCAACAGATACGCAGTATTTT. This codes for CASRDGTATDTQYF. The rearrangement joins TRBV19 to TRBJ2-3, with 7 bases lining up with TRBD1. V dropped 8 bases and J dropped 3; count of bases not matched to a gene: 8. The germline gives CDR1 LNHDA, CDR2 SQIVND (reference sequence). CDR3 length equals 14 residues.

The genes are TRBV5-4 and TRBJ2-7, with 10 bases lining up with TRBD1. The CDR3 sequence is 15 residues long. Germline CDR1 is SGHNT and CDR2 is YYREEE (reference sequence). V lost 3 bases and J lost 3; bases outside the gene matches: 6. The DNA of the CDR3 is TGTGCCAGCAGCTATACGGGACAGGGGAGCTACGAGCAGTACTTC. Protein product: CASSYTGQGSYEQYF.

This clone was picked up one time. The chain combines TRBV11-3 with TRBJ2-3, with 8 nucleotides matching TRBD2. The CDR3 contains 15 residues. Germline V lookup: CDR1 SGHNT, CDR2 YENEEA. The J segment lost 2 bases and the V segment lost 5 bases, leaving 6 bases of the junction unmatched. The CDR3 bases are TGTGCCAGCAGCGAGGGACTAGGGTACACAGATACGCAGTATTTT. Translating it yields CASSEGLGYTDTQYF.

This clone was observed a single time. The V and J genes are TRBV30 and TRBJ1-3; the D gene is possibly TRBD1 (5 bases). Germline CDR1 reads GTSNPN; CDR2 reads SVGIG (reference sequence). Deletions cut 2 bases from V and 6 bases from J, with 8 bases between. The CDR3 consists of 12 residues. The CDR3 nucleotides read TGTGCCTGGAGTCGACAGTTAAACACCATATATTTT. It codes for CAWSRQLNTIYF.

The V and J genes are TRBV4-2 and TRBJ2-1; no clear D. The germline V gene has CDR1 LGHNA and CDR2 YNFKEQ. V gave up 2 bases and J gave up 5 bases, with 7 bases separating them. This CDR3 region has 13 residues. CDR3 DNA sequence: TGTGCCAGCAGCCAACCCAGTGACAATGAGCAGTTCTTC. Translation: CASSQPSDNEQFF.

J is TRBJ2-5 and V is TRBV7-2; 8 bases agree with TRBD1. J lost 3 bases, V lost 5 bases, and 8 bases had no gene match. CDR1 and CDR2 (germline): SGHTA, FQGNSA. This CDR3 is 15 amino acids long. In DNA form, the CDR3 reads TGTGCCAGCAGCCTGGGGACAGGTCAAAAAGAGACCCAGTACTTC. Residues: CASSLGTGQKETQYF.

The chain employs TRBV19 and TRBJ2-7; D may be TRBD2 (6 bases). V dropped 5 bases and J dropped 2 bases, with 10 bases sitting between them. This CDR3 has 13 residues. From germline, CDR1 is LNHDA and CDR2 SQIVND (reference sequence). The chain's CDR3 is CASSFRLAYEQYF. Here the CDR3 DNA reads TGTGCCAGTAGTTTTCGACTAGCCTACGAGCAGTACTTC.

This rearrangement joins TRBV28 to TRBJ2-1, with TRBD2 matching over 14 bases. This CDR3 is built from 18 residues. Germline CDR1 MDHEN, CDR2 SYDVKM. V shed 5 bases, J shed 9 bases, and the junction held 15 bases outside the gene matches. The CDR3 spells CASSTSGLAGVAGSEQFF. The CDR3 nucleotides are TGTGCCAGCAGTACCTCGGGACTAGCGGGAGTCGCTGGGTCTGAGCAGTTCTTC.

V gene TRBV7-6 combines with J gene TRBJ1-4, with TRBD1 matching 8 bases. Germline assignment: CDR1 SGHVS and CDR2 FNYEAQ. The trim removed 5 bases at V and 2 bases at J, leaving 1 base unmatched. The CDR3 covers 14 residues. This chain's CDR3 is CASSRQGTNEKLFF. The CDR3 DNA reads TGTGCCAGCAGCCGACAGGGGACTAATGAAAAACTGTTTTTT.

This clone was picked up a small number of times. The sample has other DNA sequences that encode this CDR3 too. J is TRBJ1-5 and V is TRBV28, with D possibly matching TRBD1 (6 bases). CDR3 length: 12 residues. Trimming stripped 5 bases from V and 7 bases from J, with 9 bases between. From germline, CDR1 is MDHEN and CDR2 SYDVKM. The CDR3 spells CASSPGVQPQHF. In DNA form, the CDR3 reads TGTGCCAGCAGTCCAGGGGTGCAGCCCCAGCATTTT.

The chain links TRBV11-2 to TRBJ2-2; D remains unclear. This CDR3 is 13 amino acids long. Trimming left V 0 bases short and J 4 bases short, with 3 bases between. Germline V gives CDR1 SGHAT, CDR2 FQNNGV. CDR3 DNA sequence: TGTGCCAGCAGCTTAGATCTCACCGGGGAGCTGTTTTTT. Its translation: CASSLDLTGELFF.

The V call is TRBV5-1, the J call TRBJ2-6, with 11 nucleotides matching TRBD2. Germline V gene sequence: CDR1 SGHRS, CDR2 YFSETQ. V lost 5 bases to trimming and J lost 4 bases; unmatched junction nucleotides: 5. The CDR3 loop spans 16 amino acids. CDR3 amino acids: CASRTSGSGGANVLTF. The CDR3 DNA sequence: TGCGCCAGCAGAACTAGCGGGAGTGGAGGGGCCAACGTCCTGACTTTC.

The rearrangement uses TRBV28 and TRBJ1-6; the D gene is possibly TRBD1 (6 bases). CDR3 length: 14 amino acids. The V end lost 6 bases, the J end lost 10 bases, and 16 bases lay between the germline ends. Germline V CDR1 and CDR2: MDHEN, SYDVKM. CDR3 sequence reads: CASSLQGFRSPLHF. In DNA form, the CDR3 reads TGTGCCAGCAGCCTACAGGGCTTCAGGTCACCCCTCCACTTT.

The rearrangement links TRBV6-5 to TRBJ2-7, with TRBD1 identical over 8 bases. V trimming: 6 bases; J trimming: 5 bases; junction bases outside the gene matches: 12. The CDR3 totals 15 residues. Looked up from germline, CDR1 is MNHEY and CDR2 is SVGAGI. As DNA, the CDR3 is TGTGCCAGCAGGGGGGAGACAGGGGACTTCGACGAGCAGTACTTC. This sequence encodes CASRGETGDFDEQYF.

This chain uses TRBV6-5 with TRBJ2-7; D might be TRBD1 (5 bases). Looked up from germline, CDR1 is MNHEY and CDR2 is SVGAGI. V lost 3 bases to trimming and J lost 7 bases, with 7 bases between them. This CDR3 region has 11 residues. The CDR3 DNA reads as TGTGCCAGCAGTTATTCAGGGGAGCAGTACTTC. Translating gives CASSYSGEQYF.

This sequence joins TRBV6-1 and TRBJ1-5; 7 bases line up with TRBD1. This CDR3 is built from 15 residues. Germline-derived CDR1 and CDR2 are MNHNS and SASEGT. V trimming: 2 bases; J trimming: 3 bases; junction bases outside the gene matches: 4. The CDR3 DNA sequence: TGTGCCAGCAGTGAAACCGGGACAGTCAATCAGCCCCAGCATTTT. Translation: CASSETGTVNQPQHF.

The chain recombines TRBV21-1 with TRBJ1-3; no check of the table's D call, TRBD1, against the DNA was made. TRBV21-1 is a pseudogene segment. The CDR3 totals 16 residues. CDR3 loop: CASSSGTGDYGNTIYF. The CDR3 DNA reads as TGTGCCAGCAGCTCCGGGACAGGGGACTATGGAAACACCATATATTTT.